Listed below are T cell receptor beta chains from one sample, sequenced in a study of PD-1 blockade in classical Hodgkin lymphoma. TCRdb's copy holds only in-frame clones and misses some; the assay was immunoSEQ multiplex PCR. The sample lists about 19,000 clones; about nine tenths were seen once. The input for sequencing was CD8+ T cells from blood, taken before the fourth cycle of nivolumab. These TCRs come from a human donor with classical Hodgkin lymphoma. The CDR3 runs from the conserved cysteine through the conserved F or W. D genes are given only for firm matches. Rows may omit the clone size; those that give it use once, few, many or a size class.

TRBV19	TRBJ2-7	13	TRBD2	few	TGTGCCAGTAGTACCGGACTAGCCCGCGAGCAGTACTTC	CASSTGLAREQYF
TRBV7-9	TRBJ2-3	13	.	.	TGTGCCAGCAGCTCCCCGGCCCTAGATACGCAGTATTTT	CASSSPALDTQYF
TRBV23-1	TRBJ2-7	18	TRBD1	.	TGCGCCAGCAGTTGGAGTGGAGACAGGGGCCTAAGGGACTACGAGCAGTACTTC	CASSWSGDRGLRDYEQYF
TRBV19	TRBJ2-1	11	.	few	TGTGCCAGTAGTATGGGAGTAGAACGGTTCTTC	CASSMGVERFF
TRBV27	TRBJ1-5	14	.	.	TGTGCCAGCGGGAAGGGAGGATCTAATCAGCCCCAGCATTTT	CASGKGGSNQPQHF
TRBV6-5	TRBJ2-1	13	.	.	TGTGCCAGCAGTTACTATGGCCTAGATGAGCAGTTCTTC	CASSYYGLDEQFF
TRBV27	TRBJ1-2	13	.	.	TGTGCCAGCAGTTTATGGACGGCGTCCGAGGAGACCTTC	CASSLWTASEETF
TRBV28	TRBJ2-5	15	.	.	TGTGCCAGCAGTTTGGCCAACAGGCTAAGGGAGACCCAGTACTTC	CASSLANRLRETQYF
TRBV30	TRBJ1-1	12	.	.	TGTGCCTCGGGTAAAGGGAACACTGAAGCTTTCTTT	CASGKGNTEAFF
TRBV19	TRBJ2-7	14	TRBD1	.	TGTGCCAGTAGTCCCGGACAGGGGCCCTACGAGCAGTACTTC	CASSPGQGPYEQYF
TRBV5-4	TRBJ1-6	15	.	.	TGTGCCAGCAGCCCGAGCGGGGGACGCGATTCACCCCTCCACTTT	CASSPSGGRDSPLHF
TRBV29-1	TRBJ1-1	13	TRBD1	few	TGCAGCGCTAGGACAGGGGCAGGGGCTGAAGCTTTCTTT	CSARTGAGAEAFF
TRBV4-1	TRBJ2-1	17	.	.	TGCGCCAGCAGCCAAGATTGGCTAGAAGGCGGGTACAATGAGCAGTTCTTC	CASSQDWLEGGYNEQFF
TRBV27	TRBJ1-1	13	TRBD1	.	TGTGCCAGCAGCCTCGACAGGGCTACTGAAGCTTTCTTT	CASSLDRATEAFF
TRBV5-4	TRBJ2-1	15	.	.	TGTGCCAGCAGCTTGGGGACACGACCCTACAATGAGCAGTTCTTC	CASSLGTRPYNEQFF
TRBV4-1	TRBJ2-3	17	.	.	TGCGCCAGCAGCCAAGAAGGAGGCGTTTCCCGCACAGATACGCAGTATTTT	CASSQEGGVSRTDTQYF
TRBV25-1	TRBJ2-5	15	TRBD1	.	TGTGCCAGCAGGGCCGGGACAGGGGATAGCGAGACCCAGTACTTC	CASRAGTGDSETQYF